This T cell receptor (beta chain) emerged from a study of T cells in localized non-small cell lung cancer. Concerning this clone itself: Its specificity is not known.

Using immunoSEQ multiplex PCR, the repertoire was profiled, and TCRdb retains in-frame clones only, with some absent. Altogether roughly 38,000 clones are present, 85% to 90% being singletons, with the ten largest covering roughly 6.9%. Trimming left V 4 bases short and J 1 base short, with 13 bases between. CDR3 length equals 15 residues. The germline V gene has CDR1 MNHNY and CDR2 SVGAGI (reference sequence). General study findings and limits: Compared with tumor, uninvolved adjacent lung displayed greater T cell clonality, ranking highest overall. Adjacent lung held a median around 58 of the top 100 tumor clones.

This specimen consisted of peripheral blood, obtained before any cancer treatment. V is TRBV6-6 and J is TRBJ1-1, with D perhaps matching TRBD1 (6 bases). The clonotype was recovered from a woman between 18 and 55 years old with stage III lung adenocarcinoma. The CDR3 sequence: CASSSKGGRNTEAFF. In DNA, the CDR3 is TGTGCCAGCAGTTCCAAGGGGGGGAGGAACACTGAAGCTTTCTTT.